Below are 8 T cell receptor beta chains sequenced from a single sample in a study of T-cell reconstitution after alpha-beta-depleted transplantation in children. Unique molecular identifiers were incorporated during preparation of the TCRbeta library. Using its own MiXCR run on the PCR reads, TCRdb lists one record per CDR3 protein. The table shows roughly 790,000 distinct CDR3 sequences, with approximately 15% occurring only once. Sequenced here: PBMCs, mostly from graft donor cells, sampled 360 days after TCRalphabeta/CD19-depleted stem cell transplant. The receptors here all came from a male patient aged 10-17 years who had a stem cell transplant for acute lymphoblastic leukemia, so the T cells may come from the graft donor.

In this sample, this clonotype turned up many times. This rearrangement joins TRBV5-1 to TRBJ2-3, with 10 nucleotides matching TRBD2. V lost 5 bases, J lost 4 bases, and 7 bases stayed unmatched. The CDR3 is 15 amino acids. CDR1 is SGHRS and CDR2 is YFSETQ in the germline V gene. The CDR3 spells CASSSLAGVADTQYF. CDR3 coding DNA: TGCGCCAGCAGTTCTCTAGCGGGAGTGGCAGATACGCAGTATTTT.

This clonotype was counted ten times or more. The chain employs TRBV4-2 and TRBJ2-5, with D hard to call. CDR1 LGHNA and CDR2 YNFKEQ come from the germline V gene. Between the trimmed V and J ends, which lost 0 bases and 5 bases, there was a span of 4 bases. CDR3 length equals 12 residues. In DNA, the CDR3 is TGTGCCAGCAGCCAAGAGAGGGAGACCCAGTACTTC. Protein: CASSQERETQYF.

In this sample, this clonotype turned up many times. The chain joins TRBV20-1 to TRBJ2-1; 9 positions agree with TRBD2. CDR3 length: 13 amino acids. With 5 bases clipped from V and 8 bases from J, the junction kept 7 bases outside the gene matches. Germline values: CDR1 DFQATT, CDR2 SNEGSKA (reference sequence). The CDR3 nucleotides read TGCAGTGCTTTAGCGGGAGAAAGGGATGAGCAGTTCTTC. Protein: CSALAGERDEQFF.

This clonotype showed up many times. The V call is TRBV4-2, the J call TRBJ2-2; 10 nucleotides line up with TRBD2. The CDR3 contains 15 residues. The germline V gene has CDR1 LGHNA and CDR2 YNFKEQ. V was clipped by 3 bases and J by 5 bases; unmatched bases: 3. DNA for the CDR3: TGTGCCAGCAGCCAGGGACTAGCGCGGACCGGGGAGCTGTTTTTT. The encoded protein is CASSQGLARTGELFF.

The sample holds a few counts of this clonotype. This chain connects TRBV7-9 to TRBJ2-7, with D tentatively TRBD2 (6 bases). Per the germline V gene, CDR1 is SEHNR and CDR2 is FQNEAQ (reference sequence). Trimming cost V 1 base and J 5 bases, with 9 bases left between them. This CDR3 comprises 13 residues. The CDR3 region is CASSLGPGDEQYF. The DNA of the CDR3 is TGTGCCAGCAGCTTAGGTCCGGGGGACGAGCAGTACTTC. The variable domain in full, with the rest retrieved from reference TRBV7-9 and TRBJ2-7, is DTGVSQNPRHKITKRGQNVTFRCDPISEHNRLYWYRQTLGQGPEFLTYFQNEAQLEKSRLLSDRFSAERPKGSFSTLEIQRTEQGDSAMYLCASSLGPGDEQYFGPGTRLTVT.

This clonotype was counted a few times. The chain joins TRBV29-1 to TRBJ2-3; 9 bases are a match to TRBD2. The CDR3 runs 15 residues. Germline CDR1 is SQVTM and CDR2 is ANQGSEA. V lost 4 bases to trimming and J lost 5 bases; unmatched junction nucleotides: 10. The CDR3 region has the DNA TGCAGCGTTGGTCTAGCGGGAAGGCTTAAAGATACGCAGTATTTT. This encodes CSVGLAGRLKDTQYF.

This clonotype appeared many times. The rearrangement uses TRBV12-3 or TRBV12-4 and TRBJ1-3; D gene unclear. The CDR3 totals 14 residues. The V end was cut by 3 bases, the J end by 4 bases, with 10 bases between. CDR3 region: CASSLRGSGNTIYF. In DNA form, the CDR3 reads TGTGCCAGCAGTTTGAGAGGTTCGGGAAACACCATATATTTT.

The chain joins TRBV27 to TRBJ2-2; no reliable D call. The CDR3 has 15 amino acids. V lost 3 bases and J 2 bases, leaving 10 bases between the germline ends. CDR1 and CDR2 (germline): MNHEY, SMNVEV (reference sequence). The CDR3 protein is CASSFRRFNTGELFF. DNA of the CDR3: TGTGCCAGCAGTTTTCGACGGTTTAACACCGGGGAGCTGTTTTTT.